These T cell receptor beta chains were read from a single sample in a study of T cell responses to AZD1222 COVID-19 vaccine. Sequencing was performed with immunoSEQ multiplex PCR; in TCRdb, only in-frame clones are kept and a portion is missing. Of 100,000 or so clones in the sample, 89% were seen once. The sample consisted of peripheral blood, taken 28 days after the second AZD1222 dose. The receptors derive from an adult who received the AZD1222 COVID-19 vaccine. CDR3s include the opening cysteine and the closing phenylalanine or tryptophan. D genes are given only for firm matches. Size tells how often a clone was seen (once, few, many) or the class of an expanded clone, and some rows leave it out.

clone_size	cdr3_length	j_call	v_call	d_call	cdr3_aa	cdr3_nt
.	12	TRBJ1-1	TRBV18	.	CASSPGPGEAFF	TGTGCCAGCTCACCCGGGCCGGGTGAAGCTTTCTTT
.	14	TRBJ1-6	TRBV9	TRBD1	CASSVAQGGSPLHF	TGTGCCAGCAGCGTAGCACAGGGGGGTTCACCCCTCCACTTT
.	18	TRBJ1-4	TRBV5-1	TRBD1	CASSFGPGQAPGGEKLFF	TGCGCCAGCAGCTTCGGTCCGGGACAGGCCCCGGGTGGTGAAAAACTGTTTTTT
.	10	TRBJ2-1	TRBV12-3/TRBV12-4	.	CASQGNEQFF	TGTGCCAGCCAGGGGAATGAGCAGTTCTTC
.	16	TRBJ1-6	TRBV6-6	.	CASSRFQGNYNSPLHF	TGTGCCAGCAGTCGATTTCAGGGGAACTATAATTCACCCCTCCACTTT
once	11	TRBJ1-3	TRBV20-1	.	CSGAFGNTIYF	TGCAGTGGTGCCTTCGGAAACACCATATATTTT
.	14	TRBJ1-1	TRBV19	.	CASTSRGLNTEAFF	TGTGCCAGTACCTCGAGAGGCTTGAACACTGAAGCTTTCTTT
.	12	TRBJ1-3	TRBV29-1	.	CSVEEGANTIYF	TGCAGCGTTGAAGAAGGGGCTAACACCATATATTTT
once	13	TRBJ1-5	TRBV5-1	.	CASSLGVNQPQHF	TGCGCCAGCAGCTTAGGGGTTAATCAGCCCCAGCATTTT
.	14	TRBJ2-7	TRBV3-1/TRBV3-2	.	CASSPTGKNYEQYF	TGTGCCAGCAGCCCGACTGGGAAAAACTACGAGCAGTACTTC
.	15	TRBJ1-2	TRBV6-5	TRBD1	CASSSLDREGLGYTF	TGTGCCAGCAGTTCCTTAGACAGGGAGGGTCTTGGCTACACCTTC
few	15	TRBJ2-1	TRBV12-5	TRBD2	CASGFGTSGFNEQFF	TGTGCTAGTGGTTTCGGGACTAGCGGGTTCAATGAGCAGTTCTTC
.	13	TRBJ2-2	TRBV3-1/TRBV3-2	.	CASSLGTTGELFF	TGTGCCAGCAGCCTCGGGACTACCGGGGAGCTGTTTTTT
.	17	TRBJ2-6	TRBV19	TRBD1	CASSIRTGGTGANVLTF	TGTGCCAGTAGTATTAGGACAGGGGGAACTGGGGCCAACGTCCTGACTTTC
.	14	TRBJ2-7	TRBV19	TRBD1	CASTTGTGSSEQYF	TGTGCCAGTACCACAGGGACAGGGTCCTCCGAGCAGTACTTC
.	15	TRBJ2-1	TRBV5-3	TRBD1	CARSPRKGAYNEQFF	TGTGCCAGAAGCCCCCGGAAGGGGGCTTACAATGAGCAGTTCTTC
.	13	TRBJ2-2	TRBV9	.	CASSLLDTGELFF	TGTGCCAGCAGCCTCTTGGACACCGGGGAGCTGTTTTTT
.	14	TRBJ2-7	TRBV27	TRBD2	CASSLAGASYEQYF	TGTGCCAGCAGTTTGGCGGGAGCGTCCTACGAGCAGTACTTC
.	16	TRBJ2-7	TRBV7-8	.	CASSLAQGTGSYEQYF	TGTGCCAGCAGCTTAGCGCAGGGTACTGGTTCCTACGAGCAGTACTTC
.	15	TRBJ1-5	TRBV7-9	.	CASSSRLGDNQPQHF	TGTGCCAGCAGCTCCAGGTTGGGGGATAATCAGCCCCAGCATTTT
.	13	TRBJ2-7	TRBV25-1	TRBD2	CASRVGGSYEQYF	TGTGCCAGCAGGGTGGGAGGGTCCTACGAGCAGTACTTC
.	12	TRBJ2-2	TRBV19	.	CASSITTGELFF	TGTGCCAGTAGTATTACCACCGGGGAGCTGTTTTTT